The source of this T cell receptor (beta chain) is a study of blood T cell repertoires in COVID-19. Across the study: Acute and convalescent COVID-19 samples came from the United States, Italy and Spain.

Some clones are missing from TCRdb's copy, which holds only in-frame ones; the method was immunoSEQ multiplex PCR. The sample consists of 150,000 to 200,000 clones, about four fifths of them appearing once. The source is an elderly woman with COVID-19, enrolled during active disease. Input material: peripheral blood.

CDR3 residues: CASSYGGASETQYF. The CDR3 coding sequence is TGTGCCAGCAGTTACGGGGGGGCCTCGGAGACCCAGTACTTC. This sequence joins TRBV6-5 and TRBJ2-5, with D possibly being TRBD2 (7 bases). CDR3 length equals 14 residues. Trimming left V 2 bases short and J 5 bases short, with 12 bases between. CDR1 and CDR2 (germline): MNHEY, SVGAGI.